These 2 T cell receptor beta chains share one sample of origin, sequenced in a study of cytomegalovirus exposure and HLA in healthy donors. Use of 60 Vbeta and 13 Jbeta primers characterized the PCR. Assay used: immunoSEQ multiplex PCR; TCRdb lists only in-frame clones, some missing. The table includes about 140,000 clones, just over 65% detected once. The sequenced sample consisted of PBMCs. Receptors were obtained from a woman aged 60-75 years in good health and CMV-seronegative.

This clone appeared once. The chain uses TRBV5-1 and TRBJ1-4; the match to TRBD1 covers 11 bases. From germline, CDR1 is SGHRS and CDR2 YFSETQ. The V and J ends lost 4 bases and 2 bases, in that order; junction bases with no gene match: 4. CDR3 size: 16 residues. The CDR3 spells CASSEGDRGTNEKLFF. In DNA form, the CDR3 reads TGCGCCAGCAGCGAAGGGGACAGGGGGACTAATGAAAAACTGTTTTTT.

The CDR3 reads CASSLAGDSRTEAFF. CDR3 nucleotide sequence: TGTGCCAGCAGCTTAGCTGGGGACAGTAGGACTGAAGCTTTCTTT. The rearrangement links TRBV7-2 to TRBJ1-1; 7 positions agree with TRBD1. Looked up from germline, CDR1 is SGHTA and CDR2 is FQGNSA. The CDR3 length is 15 residues. After removal of 0 bases from V and 5 bases from J, the junction contained 6 bases not matched to a gene.